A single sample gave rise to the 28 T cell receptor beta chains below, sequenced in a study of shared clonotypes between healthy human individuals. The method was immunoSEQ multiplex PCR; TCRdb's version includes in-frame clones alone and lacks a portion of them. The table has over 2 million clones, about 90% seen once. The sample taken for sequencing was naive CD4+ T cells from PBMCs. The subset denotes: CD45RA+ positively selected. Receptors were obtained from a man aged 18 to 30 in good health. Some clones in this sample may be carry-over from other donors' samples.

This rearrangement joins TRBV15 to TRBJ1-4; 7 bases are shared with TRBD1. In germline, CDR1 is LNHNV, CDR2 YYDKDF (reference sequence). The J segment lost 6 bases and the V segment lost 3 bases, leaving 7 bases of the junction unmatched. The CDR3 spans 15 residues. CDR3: CATSRPGQKYEKLFF. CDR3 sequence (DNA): TGTGCCACCAGCAGGCCGGGACAGAAATATGAAAAACTGTTTTTT. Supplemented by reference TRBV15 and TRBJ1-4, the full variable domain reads DAMVIQNPRYQVTQFGKPVTLSCSQTLNHNVMYWYQQKSSQAPKLLFHYYDKDFNNEADTPDNFQSRRPNTSFCFLDIRSPGLGDTAMYLCATSRPGQKYEKLFFGSGTQLSVL.

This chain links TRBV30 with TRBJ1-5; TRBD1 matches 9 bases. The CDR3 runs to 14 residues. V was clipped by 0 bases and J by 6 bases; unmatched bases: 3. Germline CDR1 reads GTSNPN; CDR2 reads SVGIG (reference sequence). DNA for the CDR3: TGTGCCTGGAGTGTAACAGGGGGCTTTCAGCCCCAGCATTTT. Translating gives CAWSVTGGFQPQHF. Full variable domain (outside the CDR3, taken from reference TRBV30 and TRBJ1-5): SQTIHQWPATLVQPVGSPLSLECTVEGTSNPNLYWYRQAAGRGLQLLFYSVGIGQISSEVPQNLSASRPQDRQFILSSKKLLLSDSGFYLCAWSVTGGFQPQHFGDGTRLSIL.

CDR3 in DNA: TGTGCCAGCAGTCCCCCCGGGACGACTTATGAGACCCAGTACTTC. It encodes CASSPPGTTYETQYF. This chain connects TRBV28 to TRBJ2-5; either TRBD1 or TRBD2 may supply D (5 bases each). The V end lost 5 bases, the J end lost 5 bases, and 18 bases lay between the germline ends. This CDR3 has 15 amino acids. The germline CDR1 and CDR2 sequences are MDHEN and SYDVKM.

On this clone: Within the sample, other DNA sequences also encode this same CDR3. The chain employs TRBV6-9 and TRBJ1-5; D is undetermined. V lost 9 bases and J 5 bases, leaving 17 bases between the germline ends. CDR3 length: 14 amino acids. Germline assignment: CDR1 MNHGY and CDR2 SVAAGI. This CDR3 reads CASKVRPHYQPQHF. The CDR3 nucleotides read TGTGCCAGTAAGGTTAGGCCACATTATCAGCCCCAGCATTTT.

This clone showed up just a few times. The CDR3 protein is CASKLTSTANTEAFF. CDR3 sequence (DNA): TGTGCCAGCAAGCTAACGTCGACAGCGAACACTGAAGCTTTCTTT. The chain links TRBV6-4 to TRBJ1-1; D is possibly TRBD1 (5 bases). V was cut by 7 bases and J by 1 base, with 16 bases left in between. CDR1 is MRHNA, CDR2 SNTAGT, per germline. This CDR3 contains 15 residues.

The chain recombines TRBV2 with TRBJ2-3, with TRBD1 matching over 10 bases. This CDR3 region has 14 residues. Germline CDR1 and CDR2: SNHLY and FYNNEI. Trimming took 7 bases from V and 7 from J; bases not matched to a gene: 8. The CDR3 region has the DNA TGTGCCAGCAAGGACAGGGGGTACGGGAATACGCAGTATTTT. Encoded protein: CASKDRGYGNTQYF.

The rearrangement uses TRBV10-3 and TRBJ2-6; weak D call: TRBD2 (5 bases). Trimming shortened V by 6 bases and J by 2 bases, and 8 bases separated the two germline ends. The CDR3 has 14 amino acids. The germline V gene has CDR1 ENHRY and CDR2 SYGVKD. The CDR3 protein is CAIRSGTGANVLTF. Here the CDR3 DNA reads TGTGCCATCAGATCGGGGACTGGGGCCAACGTCCTGACTTTC.

CDR3 sequence reads: CATSRDLRRQSETQYF. DNA for the CDR3: TGTGCCACCAGCAGAGATTTACGCCGGCAATCCGAGACCCAGTACTTC. The chain employs TRBV15 and TRBJ2-5; D gene unclear. The CDR3 sequence is 16 residues long. CDR1 LNHNV and CDR2 YYDKDF come from the germline V gene (reference sequence). The V gene lost 0 bases and the J gene lost 5 bases, with 16 bases spanning the gap. Looking up the rest from reference TRBV15 and TRBJ2-5 gives the full variable domain: DAMVIQNPRYQVTQFGKPVTLSCSQTLNHNVMYWYQQKSSQAPKLLFHYYDKDFNNEADTPDNFQSRRPNTSFCFLDIRSPGLGDTAMYLCATSRDLRRQSETQYFGPGTRLLVL.

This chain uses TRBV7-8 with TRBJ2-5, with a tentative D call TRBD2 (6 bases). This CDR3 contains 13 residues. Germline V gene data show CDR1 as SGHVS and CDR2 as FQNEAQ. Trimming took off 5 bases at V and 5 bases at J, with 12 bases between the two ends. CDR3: CASSATGGETQYF. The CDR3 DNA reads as TGTGCCAGCAGCGCGACCGGAGGGGAGACCCAGTACTTC.

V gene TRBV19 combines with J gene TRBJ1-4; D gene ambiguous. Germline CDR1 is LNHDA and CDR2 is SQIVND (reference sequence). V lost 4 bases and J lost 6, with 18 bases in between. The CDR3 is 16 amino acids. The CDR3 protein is CASSTSQGQGDEKLFF. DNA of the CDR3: TGTGCCAGTAGTACATCACAAGGCCAAGGCGATGAAAAACTGTTTTTT.

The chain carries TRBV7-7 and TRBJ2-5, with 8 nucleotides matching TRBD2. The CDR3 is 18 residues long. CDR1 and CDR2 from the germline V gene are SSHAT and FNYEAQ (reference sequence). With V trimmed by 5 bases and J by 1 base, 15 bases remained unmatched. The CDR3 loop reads CASSKEVRPSGFQETQYF. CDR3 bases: TGTGCCAGCAGCAAGGAGGTGCGGCCTAGCGGGTTCCAAGAGACCCAGTACTTC.

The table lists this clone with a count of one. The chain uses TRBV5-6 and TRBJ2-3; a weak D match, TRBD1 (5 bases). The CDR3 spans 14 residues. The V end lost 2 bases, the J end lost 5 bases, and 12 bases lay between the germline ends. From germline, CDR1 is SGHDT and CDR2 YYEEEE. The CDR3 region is CASSLSGREDTQYF. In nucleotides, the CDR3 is TGTGCCAGCAGCTTATCGGGCAGGGAAGATACGCAGTATTTT.

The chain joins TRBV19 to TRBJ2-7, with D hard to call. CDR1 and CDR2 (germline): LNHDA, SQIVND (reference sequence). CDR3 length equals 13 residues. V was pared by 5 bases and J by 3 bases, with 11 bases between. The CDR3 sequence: CASSWSADYEQYF. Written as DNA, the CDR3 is TGTGCCAGTAGTTGGAGCGCCGACTACGAGCAGTACTTC.

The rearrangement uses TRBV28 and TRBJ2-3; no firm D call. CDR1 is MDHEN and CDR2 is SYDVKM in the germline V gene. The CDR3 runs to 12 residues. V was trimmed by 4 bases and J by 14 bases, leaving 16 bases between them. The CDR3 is CASSSTTESPYF. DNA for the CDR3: TGTGCCAGCAGTTCCACGACCGAATCTCCGTATTTT.

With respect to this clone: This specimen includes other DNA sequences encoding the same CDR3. CDR3 in DNA: TGTGCCAGCTCACCACCGGGCGCGGAGACCCAGTACTTC. As protein: CASSPPGAETQYF. The rearrangement joins TRBV18 to TRBJ2-5, with D unclear. The V and J ends lost 0 bases and 5 bases respectively, with 7 bases between them. Germline V gene sequence: CDR1 KGHSH, CDR2 LQKENI. This CDR3 is built from 13 residues. Full variable domain (remainder filled in from reference TRBV18 and TRBJ2-5): NAGVMQNPRHLVRRRGQEARLRCSPMKGHSHVYWYRQLPEEGLKFMVYLQKENIIDESGMPKERFSAEFPKEGPSILRIQQVVRGDSAAYFCASSPPGAETQYFGPGTRLLVL.

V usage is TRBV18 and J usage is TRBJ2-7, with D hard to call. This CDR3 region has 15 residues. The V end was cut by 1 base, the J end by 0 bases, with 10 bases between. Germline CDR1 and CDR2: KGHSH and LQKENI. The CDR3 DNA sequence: TGTGCCAGCTCACCACAGCTAGTGAACTCCTACGAGCAGTACTTC. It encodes CASSPQLVNSYEQYF.

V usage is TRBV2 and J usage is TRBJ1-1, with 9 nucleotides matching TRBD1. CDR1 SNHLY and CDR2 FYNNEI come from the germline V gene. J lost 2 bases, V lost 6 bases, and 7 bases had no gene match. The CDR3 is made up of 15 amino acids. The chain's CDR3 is CASSEQGAGNTEAFF. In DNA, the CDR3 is TGTGCCAGCAGCGAACAGGGGGCCGGAAACACTGAAGCTTTCTTT. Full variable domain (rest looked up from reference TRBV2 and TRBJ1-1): EPEVTQTPSHQVTQMGQEVILRCVPISNHLYFYWYRQILGQKVEFLVSFYNNEISEKSEIFDDQFSVERPDGSNFTLKIRSTKLEDSAMYFCASSEQGAGNTEAFFGQGTRLTVV.

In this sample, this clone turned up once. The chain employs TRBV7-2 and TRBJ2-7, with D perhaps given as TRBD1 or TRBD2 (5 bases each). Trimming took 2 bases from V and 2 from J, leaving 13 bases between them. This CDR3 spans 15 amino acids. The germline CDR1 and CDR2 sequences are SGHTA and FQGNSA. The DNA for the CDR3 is TGTGCCAGCAGCTTATTACGAGGGGTGCCCTACGAGCAGTACTTC. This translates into CASSLLRGVPYEQYF.

Written as DNA, the CDR3 is TGTGCCAGCAGTTTGAGTATGGCCAACGGGAGAGAGACCCAGTACTTC. This translates into CASSLSMANGRETQYF. The V gene is TRBV6-5, the J gene TRBJ2-5; D is perhaps TRBD2 (6 bases). Per the germline V gene, CDR1 is MNHEY and CDR2 is SVGAGI. The CDR3 length is 16 residues. V lost 4 bases to trimming and J lost 4 bases, with 19 bases between them.

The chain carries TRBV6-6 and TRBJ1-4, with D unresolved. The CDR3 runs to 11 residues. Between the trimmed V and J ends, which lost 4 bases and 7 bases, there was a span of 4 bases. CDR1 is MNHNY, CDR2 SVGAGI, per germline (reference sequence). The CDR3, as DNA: TGTGCCAGCAGTTGGGGTGAAAAACTGTTTTTT. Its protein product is CASSWGEKLFF.

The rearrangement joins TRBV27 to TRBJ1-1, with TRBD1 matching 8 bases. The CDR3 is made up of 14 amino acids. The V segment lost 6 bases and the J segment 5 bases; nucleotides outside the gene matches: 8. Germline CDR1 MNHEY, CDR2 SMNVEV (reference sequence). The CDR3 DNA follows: TGTGCCAGCAGAGACAGGGGTATCTGGACTGAAGCTTTCTTT. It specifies CASRDRGIWTEAFF.

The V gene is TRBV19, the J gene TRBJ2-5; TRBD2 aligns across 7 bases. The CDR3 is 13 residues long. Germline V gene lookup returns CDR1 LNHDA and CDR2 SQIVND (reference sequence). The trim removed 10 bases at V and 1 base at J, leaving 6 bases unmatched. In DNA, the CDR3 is TGTGCCACAAGTTCTAGCGGCCAAGAGACCCAGTACTTC. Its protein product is CATSSSGQETQYF.

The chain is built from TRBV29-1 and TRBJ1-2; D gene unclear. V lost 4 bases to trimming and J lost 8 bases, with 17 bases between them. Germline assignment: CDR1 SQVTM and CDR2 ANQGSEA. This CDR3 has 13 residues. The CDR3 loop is CSVGAVVTGGYTF. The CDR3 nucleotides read TGCAGCGTTGGTGCGGTCGTAACGGGAGGCTACACCTTC.

The CDR3 DNA is TGTGCCAGCACCCGACAGACTCTCTACGAGCAGTACTTC. Translated, it gives CASTRQTLYEQYF. The rearrangement uses TRBV28 and TRBJ2-7; D possibly corresponds to TRBD1 (5 bases). V was pared by 7 bases and J by 3 bases, with 13 bases between. Looked up from germline, CDR1 is MDHEN and CDR2 is SYDVKM. The CDR3 has 13 amino acids.

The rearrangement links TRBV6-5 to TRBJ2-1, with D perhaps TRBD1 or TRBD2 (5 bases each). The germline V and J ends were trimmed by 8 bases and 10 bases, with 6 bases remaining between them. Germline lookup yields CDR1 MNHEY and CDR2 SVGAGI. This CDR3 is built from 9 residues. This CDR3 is CASGGEQFF. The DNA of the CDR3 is TGTGCCAGCGGGGGAGAGCAGTTCTTC.

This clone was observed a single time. CDR3 sequence: CASSYAGQRAYEQYF. Here the CDR3 DNA reads TGTGCCAGCAGTTACGCGGGACAGAGGGCCTACGAGCAGTACTTC. The chain joins TRBV6-5 to TRBJ2-7; tentatively, D is TRBD1 (7 bases). Deletions cut 2 bases from V and 2 bases from J, with 13 bases between. Germline V gene lookup returns CDR1 MNHEY and CDR2 SVGAGI. This CDR3 region has 15 residues.

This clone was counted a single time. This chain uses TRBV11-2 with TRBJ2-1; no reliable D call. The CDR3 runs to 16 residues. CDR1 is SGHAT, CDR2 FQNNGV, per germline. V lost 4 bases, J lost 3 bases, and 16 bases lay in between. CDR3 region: CASSSEAPKSYNEQFF. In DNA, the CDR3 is TGTGCCAGCAGCTCCGAGGCACCCAAGAGCTACAATGAGCAGTTCTTC.

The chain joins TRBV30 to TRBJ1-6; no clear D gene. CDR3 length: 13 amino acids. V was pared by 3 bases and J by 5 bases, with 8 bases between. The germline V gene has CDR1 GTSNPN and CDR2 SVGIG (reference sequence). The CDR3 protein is CAWRGINNSPLHF. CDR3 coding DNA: TGTGCCTGGAGGGGAATCAATAATTCACCCCTCCACTTT.